Following are 6 T cell receptor beta chains from one sample sequenced in a study of control samples from healthy donors and cancer patients (TCRdb year 2020). Preparation of the library involved the immunoSEQ multiplex PCR assay. Imported from immuneACCESS, the table was reduced by TCRdb to in-frame sequences with V and J called. These copies leave out some clones; in studies compared against another copy, an unresolved V gene accounts for under half, and the cause of the remainder is not known. This sample holds about 61,000 clones; around 91% were observed only once. In total, the top ten clones hold 5.5% to 7% of the sample. Sequencing used PBMCs. The receptors originated from a man between 60 and 70 years old with colorectal cancer.

The DNA of the CDR3 is TGTGCCACCAGCAGAGCTAGACAGTACCAAGAGACCCAGTACTTC. Protein sequence: CATSRARQYQETQYF. The V and J genes are TRBV15 and TRBJ2-5; a possible D gene is TRBD1 (5 bases). V was trimmed by 1 base and J by 0 bases, leaving 9 bases between them. CDR1 and CDR2 (germline): LNHNV, YYDKDF (reference sequence). This CDR3 is 15 amino acids long. Based on the CDR3 plus reference TRBV15 and TRBJ2-5, the full variable domain is DAMVIQNPRYQVTQFGKPVTLSCSQTLNHNVMYWYQQKSSQAPKLLFHYYDKDFNNEADTPDNFQSRRPNTSFCFLDIRSPGLGDTAMYLCATSRARQYQETQYFGPGTRLLVL.

The chain combines TRBV7-2 with TRBJ1-1; D may be TRBD1 (5 bases). Deletions cut 0 bases from V and 1 base from J, with 15 bases between. The CDR3 is made up of 17 amino acids. Germline V gene sequence: CDR1 SGHTA, CDR2 FQGNSA. The CDR3 sequence is CASSLAEPGPTNTEAFF. CDR3 DNA: TGTGCCAGCAGCTTAGCGGAACCGGGACCGACGAACACTGAAGCTTTCTTT.

This sequence joins TRBV5-1 and TRBJ2-3, with D possibly called TRBD1 or TRBD2 (5 bases each). V lost 4 bases and J 2 bases, leaving 11 bases between the germline ends. This CDR3 contains 14 residues. Germline V gives CDR1 SGHRS, CDR2 YFSETQ. The CDR3 DNA is TGCGCCAGCAGCCCAGGGCGGGCCACAGATACGCAGTATTTT. Its protein is CASSPGRATDTQYF.

This clone came up a few times. This chain uses TRBV12-5 with TRBJ2-1; 7 nucleotides agree with TRBD2. Germline V gives CDR1 LGHNT, CDR2 FRNRAP. The CDR3 spans 14 residues. Losses at the gene ends were 2 bases for V and 8 bases for J; bases not matched to a gene: 6. The CDR3 DNA sequence: TGTGCTAGTGGTTTGCGGCGGGGGAGGGATGAGCAGTTCTTC. Translated: CASGLRRGRDEQFF.

The chain joins TRBV10-3 to TRBJ1-1; tentatively, D is TRBD1 (6 bases). Germline-derived CDR1 and CDR2 are ENHRY and SYGVKD. The length of the CDR3 is 15 residues. V was pared by 4 bases and J by 1 base, with 13 bases between. The CDR3, as DNA: TGTGCCATCAGTGGAAGGGGGGGGACGAACACTGAAGCTTTCTTT. Its protein product is CAISGRGGTNTEAFF.

The rearrangement joins TRBV6-5 to TRBJ1-1, with D perhaps TRBD1 (6 bases). Trimming left V 5 bases short and J 3 bases short, with 13 bases between. The CDR3 extends over 14 amino acids. Germline V CDR1 and CDR2: MNHEY, SVGAGI. CDR3 DNA sequence: TGTGCCAGCAGTCGAAACACAGGGTACACTGAAGCTTTCTTT. As protein: CASSRNTGYTEAFF.